A selection of T cell receptor beta chains follows, all from one sample in a study of T cell repertoires in cytomegalovirus infection. TCRdb re-called the reads through MiXCR, storing one row per CDR3 protein. The sample lists about 260,000 distinct CDR3 sequences, roughly 15% seen once, with 7.5% to 10% in the top ten. The sample comprised PBMCs. These receptors originate from a human donor in good health (CMV status not recorded). Some clones in this sample may be carry-over from other donors' samples. The CDR3 runs from the conserved cysteine through the conserved F or W. The order of the fields is clone size, D gene, J gene, V gene, CDR3 DNA, CDR3 protein. A D gene is named only where the DNA matches it firmly. Expanded clones get a size class; other rows say once, few or many, or leave the size out.

NA TRBD1 TRBJ1-1 TRBV20-1 TGCAGTGCTAGATCAGGGGGGAGTGAAGCTTTCTTT CSARSGGSEAFF
NA NA TRBJ2-7 TRBV11-2 TGTGCCAGCACCCTAGCCCAGGGAAAAGGGTCCTACGAGCAGTACTTC CASTLAQGKGSYEQYF
few NA TRBJ1-1 TRBV5-1 TGCGCCAGCAGCTTGGCTGGGACACCTAACACTGAAGCTTTCTTT CASSLAGTPNTEAFF
many NA TRBJ2-7 TRBV28 TGTGCCAGCAGGGGGAAAAATCCCGGGTTCCACGAGCAGTACTTC CASRGKNPGFHEQYF
few NA TRBJ1-2 TRBV19 TGTGCCAGTAGCCCGGACACCTATGGCTACACCTTC CASSPDTYGYTF
few TRBD2 TRBJ2-7 TRBV20-1 TGCAGTGCTACGGGACTAACATACGAGCAGTACTTC CSATGLTYEQYF
few NA TRBJ2-5 TRBV2 TGTGCCAGCAGAGAGAAGACCCAGTACTTC CASREKTQYF
many NA TRBJ2-1 TRBV5-5 TGTGCCAGCAGCTTCATCCTAGCTTCGGGGATACACAATGAGCAGTTCTTC CASSFILASGIHNEQFF
few TRBD2 TRBJ2-2 TRBV7-7 TGTGCTAGCAGCAGAGTTGGGATCGGACTAGCGGGGAACACCGGGGAGCTGTTTTTT CASSRVGIGLAGNTGELFF
NA TRBD2 TRBJ2-3 TRBV4-1 TGCGCCAGCAGCCAAGAGGGGACTAGTCTACGAGATACGCAGTATTTT CASSQEGTSLRDTQYF
many NA TRBJ2-5 TRBV20-1 TGCAGTGCTAGAGATCTGTTTCTCCAATTGGAGACCCAGTACTTC CSARDLFLQLETQYF
few TRBD1 TRBJ2-6 TRBV19 TGTGCCAGTAGCCGTGGACAGGGGGACGGGGCCAACGTCCTGACTTTC CASSRGQGDGANVLTF
NA NA TRBJ2-3 TRBV3-1 TGTGCCAGCAGCCAAGTGGGGGGACGCACAGATACGCAGTATTTT CASSQVGGRTDTQYF
NA NA TRBJ2-2 TRBV25-1 TGTGCCAGCGCCGGAGGAGGCCCCGGGGAGCTGTTTTTT CASAGGGPGELFF
few NA TRBJ1-1 TRBV4-1 TGCGCCAGCAGCCATCAATACGGTCCTGAAGCTTTCTTT CASSHQYGPEAFF
many NA TRBJ2-3 TRBV10-3 TGTGCCATCAGTGAGTCGAGGGAAGGGGATACGCAGTATTTT CAISESREGDTQYF
once TRBD2 TRBJ2-1 TRBV12-3/TRBV12-4 TGTGCCAGCAGTGGCGGGGGAAGGTTAGCCAATGAGCAGTTCTTC CASSGGGRLANEQFF
many NA TRBJ2-7 TRBV18 TGTGCCAGCAGCCCCCCTTCCTACGAGCAGTACTTC CASSPPSYEQYF
many TRBD1 TRBJ2-1 TRBV6-5 TGTGCCAGCAGTTACCTACTGGGACAGGGGGCGGGGGAGCAGTTCTTC CASSYLLGQGAGEQFF
many TRBD2 TRBJ2-3 TRBV4-2 TGTGCCAGCAGCCCCCTGCGGGAGGGATCAGATACGCAGTATTTT CASSPLREGSDTQYF
NA TRBD2 TRBJ2-4 TRBV28 TGTGCCAGCAGTTTGAGCGGGAGGCCCGGACTAGCCAAAAACATTCAGTACTTC CASSLSGRPGLAKNIQYF
many NA TRBJ2-7 TRBV7-3 TGTGCCAGCAGCCCAGGAGGGAGTAACCACGAGCAGTACTTC CASSPGGSNHEQYF
many NA TRBJ1-1 TRBV20-1 TGCAGTGCTAGAGGGGGAGGCTGGGCTTTCTTT CSARGGGWAFF
many NA TRBJ2-6 TRBV7-9 TGTGCCAGCAGCATAAGTGGGGGCATAAAGGGAGGGGCCAACGTCCTGACTTTC CASSISGGIKGGANVLTF
many NA TRBJ2-3 TRBV7-2 TGTGCCAGCAGCCCCACTAGGATTGGAGATACGCAGTATTTT CASSPTRIGDTQYF
NA NA TRBJ2-5 TRBV25-1 TGTGCCAGCAGTGACCCCGCGGCAATCCAAGAGACCCAGTACTTC CASSDPAAIQETQYF
many NA TRBJ1-1 TRBV7-8 TGTGCCAGCAGCTTCCTACAGGGAGCTGAAGCTTTCTTT CASSFLQGAEAFF
few NA TRBJ2-5 TRBV2 TGTGCCAGCAATATAGATTACTCTGAGACCCAGTACTTC CASNIDYSETQYF
few NA TRBJ1-1 TRBV28 TGTGCCAGCTCGAATCGGGGGGATATTAAAGCTTTCTTT CASSNRGDIKAFF
few NA TRBJ2-3 TRBV6-5 TGTGCCAGCAGTTACCGGTACTGGCTCTTCGGGGACACAGATACGCAGTATTTT CASSYRYWLFGDTDTQYF
many TRBD1 TRBJ1-2 TRBV7-2 TGTGCCAGCAGCTTGAACCCGACAGGGCCCTATGGCTACACCTTC CASSLNPTGPYGYTF
few NA TRBJ2-7 TRBV29-1 TGCAGCGCTCTATTCGGGTGGTACGAGCAGTACTTC CSALFGWYEQYF
NA NA TRBJ1-1 TRBV20-1 TGCAGTGCTAGGGCTGTAAAAGCTGAAGCTTTCTTT CSARAVKAEAFF
NA NA TRBJ1-1 TRBV20-1 TGCAGTGCTTACGACGGCTACTCGAACACTGAAGCTTTCTTT CSAYDGYSNTEAFF
NA TRBD1 TRBJ1-6 TRBV27 TGTGCCAGCAGTTTATTCTTTGGGACAGGTAGTTCACCCCTCCACTTT CASSLFFGTGSSPLHF
once NA TRBJ1-1 TRBV13 TGTGCCAGCAGCTTAGGACCCCCCGGGAGGACTGAAGCTTTCTTT CASSLGPPGRTEAFF
NA NA TRBJ1-1 TRBV10-3 TGTGCCATCAGCGCGGGTCCAGGCGGAGCTTTCTTT CAISAGPGGAFF
NA NA TRBJ2-6 TRBV2 TGTGCCAGCAGAGGTCGTTTGGTTCCTGGGGCCAACGTCCTGACTTTC CASRGRLVPGANVLTF
few NA TRBJ1-3 TRBV5-4 TGTGCCAGCAGCTTGCCCGAAGGAAACACCATATATTTT CASSLPEGNTIYF
NA TRBD2 TRBJ2-1 TRBV7-3 TGTGCCAGCAGCTTAGCGGGAGGGCCGAGTGAGCAGTTCTTC CASSLAGGPSEQFF
NA TRBD2 TRBJ2-7 TRBV20-1 TGCAGTGCTGAGCCCTCCGCGGGAGGCTCCTACGAGCAGTACTTC CSAEPSAGGSYEQYF
NA NA TRBJ2-3 TRBV2 TGTGCCAGCAGATGGGGGACTAGCACAGATACGCAGTATTTT CASRWGTSTDTQYF
many NA TRBJ2-2 TRBV6-4 TGTGCCAGCAGTGACAATCTGGGCTCGGGCACCGGGGAGCTGTTTTTT CASSDNLGSGTGELFF
few TRBD1 TRBJ2-7 TRBV14 TGTGCCAGCAGCACAGGGGGCGGTTACGAGCAGTACTTC CASSTGGGYEQYF
many NA TRBJ2-7 TRBV28 TGTCCCGAGCGGAAGAACGAGCAGTACTTC CPERKNEQYF
few NA TRBJ2-1 TRBV6-1 TGTGCCAGCAGACCCCCCGGAGGACGCTCCTACAATGAGCAGTTCTTC CASRPPGGRSYNEQFF
NA NA TRBJ2-7 TRBV5-1 TGCGCCAGCAGCTCCGAGGGAAACGAGCAGTACTTC CASSSEGNEQYF
many TRBD2 TRBJ2-7 TRBV10-3 TGTGCCACTGGACTAGCGGGCCTCTCCTACGAGCAGTACTTC CATGLAGLSYEQYF
few NA TRBJ2-5 TRBV2 TGTGCCAGCAGTGAAAGGGGCCGGGGAGAGACCCAGTACTTC CASSERGRGETQYF
few NA TRBJ2-2 TRBV20-1 TGCAGTGCTAAGATCGCGGCGAACACCGGGGAGCTGTTTTTT CSAKIAANTGELFF
many TRBD1 TRBJ1-1 TRBV12-3/TRBV12-4 TGTGCCAGCAGCAGGGACAGCTGGAACACTGAAGCTTTCTTT CASSRDSWNTEAFF
NA NA TRBJ1-1 TRBV7-9 TGTGCCAGCAGCTACTCGGGGGCGCCTGAAGCTTTCTTT CASSYSGAPEAFF
many NA TRBJ2-5 TRBV15 TGTGCCACCAGCAGAGATAATGGGTCGGGAGAGACCCAGTACTTC CATSRDNGSGETQYF